This T cell receptor beta chain originates from a study of cytomegalovirus exposure and HLA in healthy donors (dated by TCRdb to about 2017). Study-wide context: An earlier analysis of more than 550 of the donors reported 250 to 350 Gb of sequence data and around 120 million unique TCR beta sequences obtained from roughly 180 million T cells. Typing coverage differed by locus: A, B, C, DRB1 and DQB1 were typed in roughly 620-640 donors, DQA1 in about 500, DPA1 in over 600, and DPB1 in 472. About five DR-DQ haplotypes were treated as single units for association and clustering because of strong linkage in the cohort. All discovery cohort repertoires had been generated using a single sequencing platform. The study aimed to test whether signatures of past pathogen exposure could be identified by cataloging public T cell receptors. An early release that covered 640 HLA-typed donors contained approximately 300 gigabases of sequencing data and tens of millions of unique TCR sequences. Among approximately 370 genotyped donors of the cohort, an average of approximately 220,000 unique TCR beta nucleotide sequences was sequenced per donor, of which 15% to 20% were non-productive. Donor age, sex, ethnicity and CMV serostatus were compiled together with the repertoire data. A later analysis re-analyzed previously published TCR beta repertoires from 650 to 800 donors and added high-resolution HLA genotyping to study TCR occurrence patterns. An earlier analysis of approximately 580 of the donors used high-throughput TCR beta sequencing to judge whether each TCR beta V gene segment behaved as functional or pseudogenic. HLA typing included class I and class II loci at four-digit resolution. To predict cytomegalovirus infection status, the study brought together high-throughput TCR immunosequencing, statistical association of individual TCRs with disease status, and machine learning. Along with the roughly 700-subject first cohort, a separate validation cohort of over 90 different subjects was used. In a later genetic analysis, genome-wide SNP genotypes for about three fifths of the 666 donors were used, and that subset was treated as a discovery cohort. The study profiled the T cell repertoires of under 850 subjects by immunosequencing and related them to cytomegalovirus serostatus. Rather than drawing on any new phenotypic data, the later analysis identified candidate immune exposures from TCR beta sequences and the way those sequences occurred across donors. Among the roughly 400 genotyped donors, about 83% belonged to the genetic ancestry cluster associated with self-reported Caucasian donors.

The library was built by means of the immunoSEQ multiplex PCR assay. The multiplex PCR relied on a mix of 60 forward primers for TCR Vbeta segments and 13 reverse primers for TCR Jbeta segments. The CDR3 region of rearranged TCR beta genes was amplified from genomic DNA with a multiplex PCR assay. Amplified TCR beta libraries were sequenced as 87-base-pair reads on the Illumina HiSeq System. As for how the authors treated the data: A later analysis counted about 82 million unique TCR beta chains across the 666 repertoires, and around 9.9 million of these chains were shared by at least two donors. Raw reads were error-corrected and collapsed into unique sequences with a nearest-neighbor algorithm that merged closely related sequences to remove PCR and sequencing errors. Alignment of CDR3 sequences to IMGT reference sequences was used to assign V, D and J gene segments. For a sequence to be retained, at least a six-nucleotide match to both a V gene segment and a J gene segment was required. A rearrangement was called productive if the CDR3 had no stop codons and remained in frame with V and J, and every other rearrangement was called non-productive. Following IMGT convention, CDR3 was defined as the stretch from the second conserved V-encoded cysteine to the conserved J-encoded phenylalanine. The earlier analysis of about 640 of the donors excluded any sequence lacking an unambiguous match to a single V gene segment. In an earlier analysis of approximately 590 of the donors, a V segment was called functional when productive rearrangements were above 56.7%, and segregating when the standard deviation between donors exceeded 5%. To diagnose cytomegalovirus status from the catalog of TCR beta chain sequences, a statistical classification framework was built. In a later analysis, TCR nucleotide sequences were compared against IMGT/GENE-DB human TR gene sequences so that V and J genes could be assigned. In a later analysis, CDR3 sequences and most-parsimonious VDJ recombination scenarios were assigned using the TCRdist pipeline. In a later analysis, each TCR beta chain was defined by its CDR3 amino acid sequence together with its V-gene family, and reads lacking a unique V-gene family were excluded. To address suspected cross-contamination and a sequencing artifact, a later analysis removed roughly 640 highly shared, low-generation-probability nucleotide sequences. In a later analysis, a clonal expansion index for each public chain was calculated from normalized within-repertoire ranks of inferred template counts. Generation probabilities in a later analysis came from a VDJ recombination model fitted to out-of-frame rearrangements, and those results were checked against IGoR. Hypergeometric tests were used in a later analysis to score TCR-TCR, TCR-HLA and TCR-CMV co-occurrence, with a repertoire-size bias correction applied to the TCR pairs. In a later analysis, false discovery rates were estimated by permuting HLA or CMV assignments 20 times. In a later analysis, co-occurring TCRs were grouped using DBSCAN, and TCRdist sequence similarity was added for clustering within HLA-allele-positive subsets. Repertoires with fewer than 30,000 or more than 120,000 public chains were left out of co-occurrence clustering, as were four to six repertoires with anomalous nucleotide sharing. TCRdb took this table from immuneACCESS and kept in-frame rearrangements with V and J called. Such tables lack part of the clones; where checked against another copy, unresolved V genes explain under half of the gap, and the rest is unexplained. D and trimming come from the DNA, and the V and J calls and clone size come from that table. The sample table shows about 190,000 clones, and approximately 83% are seen once. The ten largest clones add up to approximately 1.2% of the sample.

V is cut by 4 bases and J by 7 bases, and the space between the germline ends is 21 bases. From its cysteine to its phenylalanine, the CDR3 spans 15 amino acids. Only the CDR3 DNA is retained, 45 bases long and in frame from the first base. Sequences SGHKS (CDR1) and YYEKEE (CDR2) are obtained from the germline V gene (reference sequence). With regard to this clone: Its antigen has not been determined. Per-nucleotide qualities are absent, and no much larger clonotype sits a single base away.

Overall study results and their limits: Because counts were too low, about 17 rarely observed V segments, including chromosome 9 orphons, were excluded from the earlier analysis of 587 of the donors. In a later analysis, TCR association rates were found to vary across HLA loci, with the most associated TCRs seen for DRB1 alleles and the fewest for HLA-C alleles. In an earlier analysis of approximately 600 of the donors, most TCR beta V segments were observed in productive rearrangements about 87% or about 30% of the time, broadly matching IMGT annotations. The cohort was sequenced for TCR beta chains only, and without alpha or paired-chain data the features that could be detected were limited. A further reported finding was that TCR beta sequences accurately predicted the HLA-A and HLA-B alleles for most subjects in the first cohort. Most TCR sequences were seen in very few donors, while some public TCRs were found in many individuals. When HLA alleles, especially DR and DQ, strongly co-occurred, attributing TCR associations to individual alleles was difficult. Because HLA typing was unavailable for some donors at each locus, only the typed subset was used in association tests. In a later genetic analysis, fewer N-insertions in productive TCRs were reported among donors in an Asian-associated ancestry cluster than the roughly 670-donor mean. In a later analysis, about 16,000 TCR beta sequences were associated with specific HLA alleles at a false discovery rate of 0.05. CMV serostatus was the only immune exposure information available for the cohort. Sequencing depth was assumed to be roughly uniform across donors in the presence/absence analyses, though that assumption may not hold. In a later analysis, several top co-occurrence clusters were reported to appear linked to parvovirus B19, influenza, CMV and Epstein-Barr virus. Cytomegalovirus status was reported to be diagnosed by the classifier with high specificity and sensitivity in both the original and validation cohorts. V-gene and J-gene trimming of TCR beta chains was associated with a missense DCLRE1C variant in a later genetic analysis, and the association was replicated in an independent cohort. In a later analysis, HLA-associated TCR beta chains were found to be more clonally expanded and to have lower generation probabilities than equally common non-associated chains. Some IMGT-functional V segments, including TRBV6-2 and TRBV6-3, could not be told apart with the 87-base-pair reads, so those segments were excluded. It was suggested by the authors that the approach could potentially be generalized to other disease states and immunological phenotypes. A total of 150 or so TCR beta chains were listed by the study as associated with cytomegalovirus. Most CMV-associated TCR beta chains appeared to be HLA-restricted in a later analysis, and the HLA associations seemed to be driven largely by CMV exposure. In vitro tests confirmed that a few of the cytomegalovirus-associated TCR beta chains recognize cytomegalovirus antigens. The sequencing pipeline was judged likely to have produced a cluster of highly shared sequence variants as a technical artifact. Correlated functional status among segregating V segments might be attributable to linkage disequilibrium, but an unknown experimental factor could not be ruled out.

The cohort comprised fewer than 750 healthy bone marrow donors. At the time of sampling, all cohort members were nominally healthy, though unrecorded immune exposures were likely present. The donor was CMV seronegative and was included in the group of several hundred seronegative cohort members. Each donor provided a peripheral blood sample, and peripheral blood mononuclear cells were used for TCR beta sequencing. The Qiagen DNeasy Blood Extraction Kit was used to extract genomic DNA from the blood cell samples. Sequencing was performed on PBMCs. The V and J genes are TRBV5-5 and TRBJ2-7; the D gene is unclear. This sequence was found in a boy younger than 10 in good health and CMV-seronegative. The sequence in DNA is TGTGCCAGCAGCGCGGAAAGATCCGACGTGAGGGAGCAGTACTTC. Its translation is CASSAERSDVREQYF.